The subject of this entry is one T cell receptor beta chain. As yet, its antigen is unknown. This entry is derived from a study of T-cell reconstitution after alpha-beta-depleted transplantation in children. Researchers prepared the TCRbeta library using unique molecular identifiers, the study reports. TCRdb analysed the PCR reads with MiXCR anew, one entry per CDR3 protein. The sample lists roughly 670,000 distinct CDR3 sequences, roughly 13% occurring once. J gave up 6 bases and V 1 base, and 8 bases lay outside the gene matches. The length of the CDR3 is 17 residues. CDR1 and CDR2 from the germline V gene are SGHRS and YFSETQ. Broader study findings: Most T-cell counts and diversity one year after the transplant came from T cells that were newly produced. About two months after transplant, alpha-beta T cells reportedly came from several hundred expanded graft clones. Diversity of TCRbeta at day 60 was high in some patients, arising from surviving recipient T cells and thymic progenitors.

The chain has TRBV5-1 and TRBJ2-1; 12 bases agree with TRBD2. The TCR comes from a girl aged 2 to 9 with congenital amegakaryocytic thrombocytopenia, due to receive a stem cell transplant. The sequencing used PBMCs, collected before TCRalphabeta/CD19-depleted stem cell transplant. The CDR3 nucleotides read TGCGCCAGCAGCTTGCTCCTAGCGGGAGGGGACCGCAATGAGCAGTTCTTC. This encodes CASSLLLAGGDRNEQFF.